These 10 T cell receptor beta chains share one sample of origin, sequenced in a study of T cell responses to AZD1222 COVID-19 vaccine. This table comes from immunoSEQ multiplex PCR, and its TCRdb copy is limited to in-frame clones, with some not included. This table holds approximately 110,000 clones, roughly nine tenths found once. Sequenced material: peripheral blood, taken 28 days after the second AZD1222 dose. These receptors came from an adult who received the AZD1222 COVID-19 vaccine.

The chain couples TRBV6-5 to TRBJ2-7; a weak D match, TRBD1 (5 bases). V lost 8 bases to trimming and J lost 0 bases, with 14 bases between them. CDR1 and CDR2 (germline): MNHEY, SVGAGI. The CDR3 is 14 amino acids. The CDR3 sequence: CASQWQGSSYEQYF. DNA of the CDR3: TGTGCCAGCCAGTGGCAGGGCTCCTCCTACGAGCAGTACTTC.

CDR3: CASSLDRLSNYGYTF. For the CDR3, the DNA is TGTGCCAGCAGCTTGGACAGGCTATCTAACTATGGCTACACCTTC. The V gene is TRBV7-2, the J gene TRBJ1-2, with 7 bases that match TRBD1. CDR3 length: 15 amino acids. Unmatched junction bases numbered 4, after V lost 3 bases and J lost 0 bases. Germline CDR1 and CDR2: SGHTA and FQGNSA.

This CDR3 is CAISELAGLGETQYF. The DNA for the CDR3 is TGTGCCATCAGTGAACTAGCGGGGTTAGGTGAGACCCAGTACTTC. The chain is built from TRBV10-3 and TRBJ2-5; 10 bases map to TRBD2. The trim removed 3 bases at V and 5 bases at J, leaving 6 bases unmatched. Germline assignment: CDR1 ENHRY and CDR2 SYGVKD. The CDR3 is made up of 15 amino acids.

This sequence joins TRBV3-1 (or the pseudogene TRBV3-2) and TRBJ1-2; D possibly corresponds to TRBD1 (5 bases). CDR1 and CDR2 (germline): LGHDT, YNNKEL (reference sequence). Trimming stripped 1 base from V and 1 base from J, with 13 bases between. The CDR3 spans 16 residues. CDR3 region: CASSQGIQGNNYGYTF. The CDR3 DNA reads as TGTGCCAGCAGCCAAGGAATCCAGGGTAATAACTATGGCTACACCTTC.

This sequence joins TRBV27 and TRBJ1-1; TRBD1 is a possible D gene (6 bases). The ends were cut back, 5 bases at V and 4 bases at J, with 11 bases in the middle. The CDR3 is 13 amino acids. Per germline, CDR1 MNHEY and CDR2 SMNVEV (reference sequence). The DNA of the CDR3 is TGTGCCAGCAGTCAGGGGCGGGTCACTGAAGCTTTCTTT. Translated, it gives CASSQGRVTEAFF.

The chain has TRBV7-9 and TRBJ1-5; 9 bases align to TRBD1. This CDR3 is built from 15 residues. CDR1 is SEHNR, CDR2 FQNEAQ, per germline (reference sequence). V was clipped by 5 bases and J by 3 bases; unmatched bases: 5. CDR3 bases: TGTGCCAGCAGCACGGGACAGGGAATCAATCAGCCCCAGCATTTT. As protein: CASSTGQGINQPQHF.

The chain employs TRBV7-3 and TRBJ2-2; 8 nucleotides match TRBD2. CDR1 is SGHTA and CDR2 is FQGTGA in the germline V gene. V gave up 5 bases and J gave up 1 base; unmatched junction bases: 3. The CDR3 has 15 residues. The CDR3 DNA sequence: TGTGCCAGCAGCCCTACTAGCGGGAACACCGGGGAGCTGTTTTTT. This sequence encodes CASSPTSGNTGELFF.

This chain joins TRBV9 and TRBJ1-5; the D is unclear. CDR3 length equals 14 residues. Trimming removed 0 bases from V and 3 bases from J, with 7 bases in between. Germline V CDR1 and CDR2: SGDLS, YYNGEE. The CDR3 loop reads CASSVDPDNQPQHF. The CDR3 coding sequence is TGTGCCAGCAGCGTAGATCCGGACAATCAGCCCCAGCATTTT. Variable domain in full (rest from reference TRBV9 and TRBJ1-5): DSGVTQTPKHLITATGQRVTLRCSPRSGDLSVYWYQQSLDQGLQFLIQYYNGEERAKGNILERFSAQQFPDLHSELNLSSLELGDSALYFCASSVDPDNQPQHFGDGTRLSIL.

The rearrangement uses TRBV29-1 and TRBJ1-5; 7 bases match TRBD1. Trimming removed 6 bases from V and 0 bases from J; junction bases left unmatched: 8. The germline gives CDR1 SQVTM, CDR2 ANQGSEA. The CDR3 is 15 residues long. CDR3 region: CSVSKGTDSNQPQHF. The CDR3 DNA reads TGCAGCGTCTCTAAAGGGACAGATAGCAATCAGCCCCAGCATTTT. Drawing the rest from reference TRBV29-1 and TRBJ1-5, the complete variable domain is SAVISQKPSRDICQRGTSLTIQCQVDSQVTMMFWYRQQPGQSLTLIATANQGSEATYESGFVIDKFPISRPNLTFSTLTVSNMSPEDSSIYLCSVSKGTDSNQPQHFGDGTRLSIL.

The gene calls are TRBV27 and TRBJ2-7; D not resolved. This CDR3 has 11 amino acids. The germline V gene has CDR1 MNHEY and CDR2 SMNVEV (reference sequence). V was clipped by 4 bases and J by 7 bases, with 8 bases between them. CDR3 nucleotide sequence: TGTGCCAGCAGTTGGCGTCCTGAGCAGTACTTC. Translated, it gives CASSWRPEQYF.